This T cell receptor beta chain was identified in a study of PD-L1 blockade in urothelial cancer. At the level of the study: Specimens of blood held a median count of 141,255 T cells.

Whole-study results and caveats: Tumor-associated blood clones were expanded more by durable-benefit patients at 3 weeks.

Time point noted: pretreatment peripheral blood. Turning to this clone: The antigen is not known.

Assay used: immunoSEQ multiplex PCR; TCRdb lists only in-frame clones, some missing. The repertoire has 40,000 to 60,000 clones, 84% of them found once; the top ten carry roughly 3.3%. From germline, CDR1 is MGHRA and CDR2 YSYEKL. This CDR3 has 13 residues. V was shortened by 3 bases and J by 7 bases, with 10 bases between the two germline ends. The material sequenced was PBMCs, taken around atezolizumab (anti-PD-L1) treatment. The TCR sequence derives from a man aged 65 to 85 with urothelial cancer. J is TRBJ1-5 and V is TRBV4-1; D is undetermined. This chain's CDR3 is CASSQWTTQPQHF. DNA of the CDR3: TGCGCCAGCAGCCAGTGGACTACCCAGCCCCAGCATTTT.